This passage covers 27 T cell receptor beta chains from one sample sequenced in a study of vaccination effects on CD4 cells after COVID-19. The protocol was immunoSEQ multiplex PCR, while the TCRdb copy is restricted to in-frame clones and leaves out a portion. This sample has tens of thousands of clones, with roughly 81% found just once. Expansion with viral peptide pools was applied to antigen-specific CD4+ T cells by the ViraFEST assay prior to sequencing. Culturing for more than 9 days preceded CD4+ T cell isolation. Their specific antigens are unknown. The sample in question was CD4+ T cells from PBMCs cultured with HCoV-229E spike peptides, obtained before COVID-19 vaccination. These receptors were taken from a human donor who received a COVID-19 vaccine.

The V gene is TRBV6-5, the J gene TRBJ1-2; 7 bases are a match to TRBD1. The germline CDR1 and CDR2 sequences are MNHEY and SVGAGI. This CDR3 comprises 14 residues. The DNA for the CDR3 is TGTGTCGGAGAATCGACAGGGACTAACTATGGCTACACCTTC. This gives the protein CVGESTGTNYGYTF.

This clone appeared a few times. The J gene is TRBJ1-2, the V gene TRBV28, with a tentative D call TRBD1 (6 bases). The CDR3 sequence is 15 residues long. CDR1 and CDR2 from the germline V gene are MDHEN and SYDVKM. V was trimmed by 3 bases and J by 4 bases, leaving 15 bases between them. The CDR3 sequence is CASSFLTGGAYGYTF. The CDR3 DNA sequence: TGTGCCAGCAGTTTCTTGACAGGTGGGGCCTATGGCTACACCTTC.

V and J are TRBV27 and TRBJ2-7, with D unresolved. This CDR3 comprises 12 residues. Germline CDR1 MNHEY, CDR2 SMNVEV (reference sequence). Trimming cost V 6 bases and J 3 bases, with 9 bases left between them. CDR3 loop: CASSPSRYEQYV. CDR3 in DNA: TGTGCCAGCAGCCCGTCCCGCTACGAGCAGTACGTC.

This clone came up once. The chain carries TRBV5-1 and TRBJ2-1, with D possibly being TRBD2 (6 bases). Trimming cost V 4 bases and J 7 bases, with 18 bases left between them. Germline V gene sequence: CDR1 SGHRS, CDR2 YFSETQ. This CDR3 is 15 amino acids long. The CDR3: CASSPVGGSGNEQFF. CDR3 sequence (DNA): TGCGCCAGCAGCCCGGTGGGGGGTTCGGGAAATGAGCAGTTCTTC.

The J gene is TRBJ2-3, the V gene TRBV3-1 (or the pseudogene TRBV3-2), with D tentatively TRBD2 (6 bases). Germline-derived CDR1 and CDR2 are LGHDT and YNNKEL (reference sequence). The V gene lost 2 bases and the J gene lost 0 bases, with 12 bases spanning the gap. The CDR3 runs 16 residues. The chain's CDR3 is CASSQRPGTSTDTQYF. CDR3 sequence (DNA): TGTGCCAGCAGCCAACGTCCCGGGACTAGCACAGATACGCAGTATTTT.

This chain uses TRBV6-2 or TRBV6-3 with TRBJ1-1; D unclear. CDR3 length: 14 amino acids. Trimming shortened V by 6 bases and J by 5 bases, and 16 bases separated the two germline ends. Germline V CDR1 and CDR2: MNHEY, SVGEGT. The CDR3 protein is CASSRANGRTEAFF. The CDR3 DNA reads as TGTGCCAGCAGCCGAGCCAATGGGAGGACTGAAGCTTTCTTT.

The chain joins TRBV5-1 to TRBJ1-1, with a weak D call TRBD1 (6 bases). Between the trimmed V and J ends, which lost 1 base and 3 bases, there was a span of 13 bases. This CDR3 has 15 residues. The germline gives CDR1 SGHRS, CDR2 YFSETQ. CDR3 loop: CASSLQGGRYTEAFF. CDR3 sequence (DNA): TGCGCCAGCAGCTTGCAAGGGGGTCGTTACACTGAAGCTTTCTTT.

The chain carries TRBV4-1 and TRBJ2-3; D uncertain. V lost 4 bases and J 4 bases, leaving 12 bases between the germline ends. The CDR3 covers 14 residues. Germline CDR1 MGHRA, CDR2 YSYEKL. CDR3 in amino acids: CASSRGGWADTQYF. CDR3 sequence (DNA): TGCGCCAGCAGCCGAGGTGGGTGGGCAGATACGCAGTATTTT.

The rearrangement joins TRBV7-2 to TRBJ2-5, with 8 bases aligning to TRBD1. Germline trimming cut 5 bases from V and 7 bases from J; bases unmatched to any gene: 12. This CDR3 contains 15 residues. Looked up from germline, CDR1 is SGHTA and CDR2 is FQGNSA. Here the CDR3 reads CASSLRDRIKGTQYF. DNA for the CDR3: TGTGCCAGCAGCCTCCGGGACAGGATTAAAGGGACCCAGTACTTC.

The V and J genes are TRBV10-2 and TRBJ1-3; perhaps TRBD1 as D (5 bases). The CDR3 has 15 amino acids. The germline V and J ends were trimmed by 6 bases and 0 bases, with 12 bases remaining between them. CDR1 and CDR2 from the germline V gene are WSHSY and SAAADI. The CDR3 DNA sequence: TGCGCCAGCAGCGTACTCCAGGGCTCTGGAAACACCATATATTTT. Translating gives CASSVLQGSGNTIYF.

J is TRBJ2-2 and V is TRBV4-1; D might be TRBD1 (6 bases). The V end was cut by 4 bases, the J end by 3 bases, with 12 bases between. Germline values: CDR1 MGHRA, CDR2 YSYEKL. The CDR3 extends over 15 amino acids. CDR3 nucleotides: TGCGCCAGCAGCCTCCGGGACACAGACACCGGGGAGCTGTTTTTT. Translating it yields CASSLRDTDTGELFF.

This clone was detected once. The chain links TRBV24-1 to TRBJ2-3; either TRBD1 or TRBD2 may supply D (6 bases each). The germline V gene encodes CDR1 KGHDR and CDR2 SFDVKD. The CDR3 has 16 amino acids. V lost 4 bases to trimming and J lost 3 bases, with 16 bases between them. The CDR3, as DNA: TGTGCCACCAGTGACCCCACGGGGGCGTCTACAGATACGCAGTATTTT. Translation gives CATSDPTGASTDTQYF.

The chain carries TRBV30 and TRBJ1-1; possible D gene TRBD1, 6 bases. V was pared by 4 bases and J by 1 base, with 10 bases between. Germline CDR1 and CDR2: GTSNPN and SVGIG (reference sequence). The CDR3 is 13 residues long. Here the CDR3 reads CAWTGDTNTEAFF. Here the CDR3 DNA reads TGTGCCTGGACAGGGGACACGAACACTGAAGCTTTCTTT.

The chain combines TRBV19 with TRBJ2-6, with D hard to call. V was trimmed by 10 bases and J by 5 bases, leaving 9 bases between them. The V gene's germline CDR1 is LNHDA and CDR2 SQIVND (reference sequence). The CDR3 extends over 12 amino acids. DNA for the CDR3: TGTGCCATCTCTATTAGGGCCAACGTCCTGACTTTC. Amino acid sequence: CAISIRANVLTF.

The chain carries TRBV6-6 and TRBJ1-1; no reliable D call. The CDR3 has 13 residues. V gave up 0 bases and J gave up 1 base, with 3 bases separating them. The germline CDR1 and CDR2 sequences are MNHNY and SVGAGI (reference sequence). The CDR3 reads CASSYSRNTEAFF. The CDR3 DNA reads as TGTGCCAGCAGTTACTCGCGGAACACTGAAGCTTTCTTT.

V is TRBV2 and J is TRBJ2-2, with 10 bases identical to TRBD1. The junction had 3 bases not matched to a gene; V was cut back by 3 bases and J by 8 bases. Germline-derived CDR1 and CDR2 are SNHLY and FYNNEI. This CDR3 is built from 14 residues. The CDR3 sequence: CASSDRDRGGELFF. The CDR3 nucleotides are TGTGCCAGCAGTGACCGGGACAGGGGTGGGGAGCTGTTTTTT.

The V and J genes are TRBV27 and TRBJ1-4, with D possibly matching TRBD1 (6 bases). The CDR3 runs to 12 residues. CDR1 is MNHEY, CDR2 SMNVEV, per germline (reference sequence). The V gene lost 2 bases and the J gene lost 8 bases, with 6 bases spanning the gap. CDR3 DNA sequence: TGTGCCAGCAGTTTAAGGGGGGAAAAACTGTTTTTT. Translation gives CASSLRGEKLFF.

The CDR3 reads CASSETREEGTEAFF. For the CDR3, the DNA is TGTGCCAGCAGTGAAACCAGGGAAGAGGGCACTGAAGCTTTCTTT. V usage is TRBV2 and J usage is TRBJ1-1; weak D call: TRBD1 (5 bases). Trimming took off 2 bases at V and 4 bases at J, with 14 bases between the two ends. The CDR3 loop spans 15 amino acids. Germline loops: CDR1 SNHLY, CDR2 FYNNEI.

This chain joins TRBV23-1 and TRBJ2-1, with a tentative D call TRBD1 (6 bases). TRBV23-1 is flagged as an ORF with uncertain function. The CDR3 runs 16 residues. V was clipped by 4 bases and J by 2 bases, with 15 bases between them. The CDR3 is CASSPITGSPYNEQFF. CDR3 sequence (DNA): TGCGCCAGCAGTCCAATTACAGGGAGCCCCTACAATGAGCAGTTCTTC.

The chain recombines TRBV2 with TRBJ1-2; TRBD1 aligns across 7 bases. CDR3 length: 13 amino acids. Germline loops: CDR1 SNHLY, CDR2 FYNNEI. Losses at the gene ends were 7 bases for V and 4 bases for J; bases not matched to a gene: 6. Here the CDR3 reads CASKTGQVYGYTF. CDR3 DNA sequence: TGTGCCAGCAAAACCGGACAGGTCTATGGCTACACCTTC.

The CDR3 loop reads CASGRWNTEAFF. Here the CDR3 DNA reads TGTGCCAGCGGCCGATGGAACACTGAAGCTTTCTTT. The chain joins TRBV6-4 to TRBJ1-1; the D is unclear. Germline values: CDR1 MRHNA, CDR2 SNTAGT. The CDR3 covers 12 residues. The ends were cut back, 8 bases at V and 1 base at J, with 8 bases in the middle.

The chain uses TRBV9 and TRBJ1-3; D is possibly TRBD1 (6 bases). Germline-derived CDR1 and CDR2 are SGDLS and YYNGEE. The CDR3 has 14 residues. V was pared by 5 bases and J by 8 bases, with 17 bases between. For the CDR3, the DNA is TGTGCCAGCAGAGCCGGGGGGGCGTCAGACACCATATATTTT. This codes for CASRAGGASDTIYF.

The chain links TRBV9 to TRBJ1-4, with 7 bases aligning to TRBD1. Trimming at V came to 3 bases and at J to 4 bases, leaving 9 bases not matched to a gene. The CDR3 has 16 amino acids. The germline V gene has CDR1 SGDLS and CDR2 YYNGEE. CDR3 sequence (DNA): TGTGCCAGCAGCGCCGACTACAGGGGAAATAATGAAAAACTGTTTTTT. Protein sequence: CASSADYRGNNEKLFF.

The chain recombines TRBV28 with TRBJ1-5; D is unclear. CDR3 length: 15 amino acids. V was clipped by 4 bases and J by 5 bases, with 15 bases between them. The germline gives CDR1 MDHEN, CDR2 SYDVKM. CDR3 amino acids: CASSSPSPLDQPQHF. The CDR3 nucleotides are TGTGCCAGCAGTTCACCTAGCCCCCTGGATCAGCCCCAGCATTTT.

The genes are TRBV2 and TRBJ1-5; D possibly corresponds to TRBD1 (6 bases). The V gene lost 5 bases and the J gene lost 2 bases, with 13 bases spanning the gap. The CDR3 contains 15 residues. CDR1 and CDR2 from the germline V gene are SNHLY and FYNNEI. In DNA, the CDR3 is TGTGCCAGCAGTCTAAAGGGGGGTGGCAATCAGCCCCAGCATTTT. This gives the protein CASSLKGGGNQPQHF.

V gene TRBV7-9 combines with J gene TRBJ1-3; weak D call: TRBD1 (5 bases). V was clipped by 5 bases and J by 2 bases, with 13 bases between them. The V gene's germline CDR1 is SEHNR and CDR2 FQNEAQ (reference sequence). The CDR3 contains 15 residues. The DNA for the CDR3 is TGTGCCAGCAGCGCGGGCCGGGGGGCTGGAAACACCATATATTTT. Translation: CASSAGRGAGNTIYF.

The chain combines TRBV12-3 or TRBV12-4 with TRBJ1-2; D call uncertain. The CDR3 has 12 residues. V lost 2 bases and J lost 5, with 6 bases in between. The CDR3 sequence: CASSLWDYGYTF. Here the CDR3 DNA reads TGTGCCAGCAGTTTATGGGATTATGGCTACACCTTC.